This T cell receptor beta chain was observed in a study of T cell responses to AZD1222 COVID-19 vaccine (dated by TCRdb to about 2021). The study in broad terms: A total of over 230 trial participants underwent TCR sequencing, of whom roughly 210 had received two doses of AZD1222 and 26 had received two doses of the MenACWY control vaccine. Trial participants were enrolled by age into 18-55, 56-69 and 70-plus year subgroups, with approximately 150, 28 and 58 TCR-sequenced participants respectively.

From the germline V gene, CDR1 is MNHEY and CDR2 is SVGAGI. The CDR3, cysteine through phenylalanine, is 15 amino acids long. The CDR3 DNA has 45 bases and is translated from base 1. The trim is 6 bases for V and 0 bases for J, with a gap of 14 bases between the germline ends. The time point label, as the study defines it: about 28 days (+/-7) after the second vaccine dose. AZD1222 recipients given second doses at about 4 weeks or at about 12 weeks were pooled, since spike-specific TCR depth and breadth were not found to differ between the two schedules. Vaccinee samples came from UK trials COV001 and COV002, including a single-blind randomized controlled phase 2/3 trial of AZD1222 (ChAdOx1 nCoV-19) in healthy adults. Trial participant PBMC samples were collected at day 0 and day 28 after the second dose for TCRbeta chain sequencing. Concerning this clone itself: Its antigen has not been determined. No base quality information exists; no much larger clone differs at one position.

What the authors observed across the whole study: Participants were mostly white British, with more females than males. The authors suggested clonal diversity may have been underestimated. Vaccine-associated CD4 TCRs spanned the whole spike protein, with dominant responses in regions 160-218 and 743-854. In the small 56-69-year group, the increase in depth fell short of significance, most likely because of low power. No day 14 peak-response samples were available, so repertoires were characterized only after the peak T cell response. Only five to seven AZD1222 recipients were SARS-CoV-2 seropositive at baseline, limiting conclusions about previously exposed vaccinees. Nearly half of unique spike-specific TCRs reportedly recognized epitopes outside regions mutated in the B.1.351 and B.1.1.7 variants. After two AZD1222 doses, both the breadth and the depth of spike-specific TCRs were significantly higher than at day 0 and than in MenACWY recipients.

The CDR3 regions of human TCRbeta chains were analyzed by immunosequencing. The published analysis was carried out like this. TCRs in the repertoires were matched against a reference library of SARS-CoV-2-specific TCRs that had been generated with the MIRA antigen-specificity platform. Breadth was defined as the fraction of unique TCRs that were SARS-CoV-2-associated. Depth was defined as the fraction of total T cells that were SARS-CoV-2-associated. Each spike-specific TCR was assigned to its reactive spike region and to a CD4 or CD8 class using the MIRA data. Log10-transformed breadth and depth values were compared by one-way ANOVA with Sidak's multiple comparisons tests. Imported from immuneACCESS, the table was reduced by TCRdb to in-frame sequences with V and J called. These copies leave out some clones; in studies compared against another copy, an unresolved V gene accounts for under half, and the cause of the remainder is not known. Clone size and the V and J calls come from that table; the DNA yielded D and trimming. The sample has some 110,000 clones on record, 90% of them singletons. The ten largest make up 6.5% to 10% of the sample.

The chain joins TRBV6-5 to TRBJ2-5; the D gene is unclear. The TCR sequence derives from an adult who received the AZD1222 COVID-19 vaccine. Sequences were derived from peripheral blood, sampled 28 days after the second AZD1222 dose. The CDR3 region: CASSRRAQYQETQYF. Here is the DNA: TGTGCCAGCAGCCGTAGGGCTCAGTACCAAGAGACCCAGTACTTC.